Listed here are 32 T cell receptor beta chains from one sample, sequenced in a study of OX40 agonist ivuxolimab in advanced cancers. The assay was immunoSEQ multiplex PCR, and TCRdb's table has in-frame clones only and misses some. The table includes over 65,000 clones, 85% to 90% detected once. This specimen consisted of CD4+ or CD8+ T cells sorted from blood, obtained in a trial of the OX40 agonist ivuxolimab. The receptors here all came from an adult with an advanced solid tumor such as melanoma, head and neck, liver or kidney cancer.

The chain links TRBV9 to TRBJ1-5; possible D gene TRBD1, 6 bases. Trimming left V 4 bases short and J 2 bases short, with 13 bases between. CDR3 size: 15 residues. In germline, CDR1 is SGDLS, CDR2 YYNGEE. The CDR3 DNA is TGTGCCAGCAGCCAAGGGGACATGGGCAATCAGCCCCAGCATTTT. Translating it yields CASSQGDMGNQPQHF.

This chain links TRBV6-1 with TRBJ2-7, with 11 bases that match TRBD1. This CDR3 has 13 residues. J was trimmed by 2 bases and V by 8 bases; bases with no gene match: 2. The germline gives CDR1 MNHNS, CDR2 SASEGT. The CDR3 here is CASGTGGTYEQYF. CDR3 in DNA: TGTGCCAGCGGGACAGGGGGGACCTACGAGCAGTACTTC.

The V and J genes are TRBV28 and TRBJ2-7; TRBD1 matches at 7 bases. The CDR3 has 15 residues. V trimming: 2 bases; J trimming: 2 bases; junction bases outside the gene matches: 6. Germline V lookup: CDR1 MDHEN, CDR2 SYDVKM. CDR3 sequence reads: CASSLDRVLTYEQYF. CDR3 DNA sequence: TGTGCCAGCAGTTTAGACAGGGTACTTACCTACGAGCAGTACTTC. The entire variable domain, with the rest obtained from reference TRBV28 and TRBJ2-7, is as follows: DVKVTQSSRYLVKRTGEKVFLECVQDMDHENMFWYRQDPGLGLRLIYFSYDVKMKEKGDIPEGYSVSREKKERFSLILESASTNQTSMYLCASSLDRVLTYEQYFGPGTRLTVT.

The chain links TRBV18 to TRBJ2-7, with D tentatively TRBD2 (6 bases). CDR1 and CDR2 from the germline V gene are KGHSH and LQKENI. This CDR3 is 17 amino acids long. The V gene lost 3 bases and the J gene lost 2 bases, with 20 bases spanning the gap. The CDR3 nucleotides are TGTGCCAGCTCACCGATTGGTGGAGGGAAGTTGGCCTACGAGCAGTACTTC. Translated: CASSPIGGGKLAYEQYF.

The chain recombines TRBV28 with TRBJ2-7, with 11 nucleotides matching TRBD1. Unmatched junction bases numbered 14, after V lost 10 bases and J lost 3 bases. Germline V gene data show CDR1 as MDHEN and CDR2 as SYDVKM. This CDR3 is built from 16 residues. For the CDR3, the DNA is TGTGCCACCTTGGGGACAGGGGGACAGGGGCGCTACGAGCAGTACTTC. Amino acids: CATLGTGGQGRYEQYF.

The rearrangement uses TRBV5-5 and TRBJ2-7, with TRBD2 matching 7 bases. Germline-derived CDR1 and CDR2 are SGHKS and YYEKEE (reference sequence). The CDR3 consists of 14 residues. The J segment lost 2 bases and the V segment lost 4 bases, leaving 6 bases of the junction unmatched. The CDR3, as DNA: TGTGCCAGCAGCCGACCCGGGGGGACCTACGAGCAGTACTTC. Translating it yields CASSRPGGTYEQYF.

This sequence joins TRBV6-5 and TRBJ2-7; D gene uncertain. In germline, CDR1 is MNHEY, CDR2 SVGAGI. Trimming removed 6 bases at V and 2 bases at J, with 11 bases between. The CDR3 has 13 residues. The CDR3: CASRETATYEQYF. The CDR3 DNA sequence: TGTGCCAGCAGAGAAACAGCTACCTACGAGCAGTACTTC.

There are a few counts of this clone. This sequence joins TRBV7-8 and TRBJ2-7, with 7 bases fitting TRBD1. The CDR3 is 13 amino acids. V shed 10 bases, J shed 0 bases, and the junction held 6 bases outside the gene matches. Germline V gene sequence: CDR1 SGHVS, CDR2 FQNEAQ. CDR3 residues: CATLTGNSYEQYF. CDR3 bases: TGTGCCACCTTGACAGGGAACTCCTACGAGCAGTACTTC.

The rearrangement uses TRBV27 and TRBJ2-7; 7 nucleotides line up with TRBD2. Per the germline V gene, CDR1 is MNHEY and CDR2 is SMNVEV (reference sequence). The J segment lost 6 bases and the V segment lost 4 bases, leaving 15 bases of the junction unmatched. The CDR3 totals 16 residues. This CDR3 is CASSYTDLAGVAEQYF. The CDR3 coding sequence is TGTGCCAGCAGTTACACCGACCTGGCGGGGGTTGCCGAGCAGTACTTC.

There are a few counts of this clone. This chain uses TRBV18 with TRBJ2-1; weak D call: TRBD1 (6 bases). The CDR3 consists of 11 residues. From germline, CDR1 is KGHSH and CDR2 LQKENI. V was clipped by 6 bases and J by 12 bases, with 12 bases between them. The CDR3 nucleotides read TGTGCCAGCTCGGTGGACAGAGGGCAGTTCTTC. This codes for CASSVDRGQFF.

The rearrangement links TRBV7-3 to TRBJ1-5, with a tentative D call TRBD1 (5 bases). Trimming removed 2 bases at V and 2 bases at J, with 16 bases between. CDR1 and CDR2 from the germline V gene are SGHTA and FQGTGA. The CDR3 is 17 residues long. CDR3 sequence reads: CASSLGGGGRGNQPQHF. The CDR3 DNA follows: TGTGCCAGCAGCTTAGGGGGAGGAGGGCGCGGCAATCAGCCCCAGCATTTT.

The rearrangement joins TRBV19 to TRBJ2-7; 11 bases are a match to TRBD2. V shed 5 bases, J shed 1 base, and the junction held 4 bases outside the gene matches. Germline CDR1 reads LNHDA; CDR2 reads SQIVND (reference sequence). This CDR3 has 15 amino acids. The CDR3: CASSVLAGASYEQYF. CDR3 DNA: TGTGCCAGTAGTGTACTAGCGGGAGCTTCCTACGAGCAGTACTTC. The full variable domain, completed using reference TRBV19 and TRBJ2-7, is DGGITQSPKYLFRKEGQNVTLSCEQNLNHDAMYWYRQDPGQGLRLIYYSQIVNDFQKGDIAEGYSVSREKKESFPLTVTSAQKNPTAFYLCASSVLAGASYEQYFGPGTRLTVT.

The rearrangement links TRBV6-1 to TRBJ2-2; no reliable D call. The CDR3 has 12 amino acids. With 7 bases removed from V and 1 base from J, the gap between germline ends came to 4 bases. Germline CDR1 is MNHNS and CDR2 is SASEGT. The CDR3 DNA follows: TGTGCCAGCAAGGGGAACACCGGGGAGCTGTTTTTT. It codes for CASKGNTGELFF.

This clone was observed once. The chain combines TRBV27 with TRBJ1-2; 11 nucleotides line up with TRBD1. This CDR3 spans 17 amino acids. The V segment lost 5 bases and the J segment 4 bases; nucleotides outside the gene matches: 12. The V gene's germline CDR1 is MNHEY and CDR2 SMNVEV (reference sequence). The CDR3 nucleotides are TGTGCCAGCAGTAGTGGACAGGGGGCGGAGGGTCTCTATGGCTACACCTTC. It translates to CASSSGQGAEGLYGYTF.

The V gene is TRBV4-1, the J gene TRBJ1-2; D ambiguous. Trimming cost V 2 bases and J 1 base, with 17 bases left between them. In germline, CDR1 is MGHRA, CDR2 YSYEKL. There are 17 residues in the CDR3. CDR3 sequence reads: CASSQRGRAELNYGYTF. CDR3 nucleotide sequence: TGCGCCAGCAGCCAAAGAGGTCGGGCCGAACTTAACTATGGCTACACCTTC.

This clone was seen just once. J is TRBJ2-5 and V is TRBV7-8; D might be TRBD1 (6 bases). The germline V and J ends were trimmed by 1 base and 4 bases, with 10 bases remaining between them. This CDR3 spans 14 amino acids. Germline CDR1 reads SGHVS; CDR2 reads FQNEAQ. The CDR3 DNA reads TGTGCCAGCAGCTTAGATAGGGGGAGAGAGACCCAGTACTTC. Encoded protein: CASSLDRGRETQYF.

The chain links TRBV2 to TRBJ1-2; 7 nucleotides align to TRBD1. This CDR3 region has 18 residues. The junction had 17 bases not matched to a gene; V was cut back by 4 bases and J by 3 bases. In germline, CDR1 is SNHLY, CDR2 FYNNEI. In DNA form, the CDR3 reads TGTGCCAGCAGTGGGGAAGTGCGTAGGGGGCAAAGTCACTATGGCTACACCTTC. As protein: CASSGEVRRGQSHYGYTF.

CDR3 nucleotides: TGTGCCAGCAGCAGGGACAGGGGGAACTATGGCTACACCTTC. Translation: CASSRDRGNYGYTF. The chain links TRBV6-1 to TRBJ1-2, with 11 bases matching TRBD1. The CDR3 is 14 residues long. Germline V gene lookup returns CDR1 MNHNS and CDR2 SASEGT. V lost 6 bases and J lost 2; bases outside the gene matches: 2.

This chain links TRBV7-9 with TRBJ1-2; no firm D call. Germline V CDR1 and CDR2: SEHNR, FQNEAQ (reference sequence). The CDR3 spans 13 residues. V lost 0 bases and J lost 5, with 7 bases in between. CDR3 amino acids: CASSLAIPYGYTF. DNA of the CDR3: TGTGCCAGCAGCTTAGCGATCCCTTATGGCTACACCTTC.

The V call is TRBV2, the J call TRBJ2-7; TRBD1 or TRBD2 may be the D gene (5 bases each). This CDR3 spans 14 amino acids. Germline V gene lookup returns CDR1 SNHLY and CDR2 FYNNEI. Trimming took off 7 bases at V and 2 bases at J, with 15 bases between the two ends. Here the CDR3 reads CASIREMGTYEQYF. The CDR3 coding sequence is TGTGCCAGCATCAGGGAGATGGGGACCTACGAGCAGTACTTC.

The gene calls are TRBV11-2 and TRBJ1-3; no clear D. The CDR3 is made up of 15 amino acids. The germline V gene has CDR1 SGHAT and CDR2 FQNNGV. With 2 bases removed from V and 0 bases from J, the gap between germline ends came to 8 bases. The CDR3 is CASSLITRSGNTIYF. The CDR3 nucleotides read TGTGCCAGCAGCTTAATAACACGCTCTGGAAACACCATATATTTT.

The rearrangement uses TRBV6-1 and TRBJ1-5; D perhaps matches TRBD1 (6 bases). The germline V gene encodes CDR1 MNHNS and CDR2 SASEGT. CDR3 length: 15 amino acids. The V and J ends lost 0 bases and 2 bases respectively, with 8 bases between them. CDR3 DNA sequence: TGTGCCAGCAGTGAAGCGGGGGGCGGCAATCAGCCCCAGCATTTT. Protein sequence: CASSEAGGGNQPQHF.

The rearrangement uses TRBV9 and TRBJ2-7; 12 bases are shared with TRBD1. Germline V gene lookup returns CDR1 SGDLS and CDR2 YYNGEE. This CDR3 is 15 amino acids long. V lost 4 bases and J lost 7; bases outside the gene matches: 9. The CDR3 sequence is CASSLTGQGAGEQYF. CDR3 DNA: TGTGCCAGCAGCCTCACGGGACAGGGGGCAGGGGAGCAGTACTTC.

CDR3 amino acids: CASSLFRFEDLNEKLFF. CDR3 sequence (DNA): TGTGCCAGCAGCTTATTCCGGTTCGAAGACCTGAATGAAAAACTGTTTTTT. This chain uses TRBV7-9 with TRBJ1-4; D is ambiguous. Germline assignment: CDR1 SEHNR and CDR2 FQNEAQ (reference sequence). CDR3 length: 17 amino acids. Between the trimmed V and J ends, which lost 2 bases and 5 bases, there was a span of 18 bases.

V usage is TRBV5-4 and J usage is TRBJ2-5; the D gene is possibly TRBD2 (5 bases). The CDR3 length is 16 residues. Germline loops: CDR1 SGHNT, CDR2 YYREEE (reference sequence). V was trimmed by 0 bases and J by 4 bases, leaving 16 bases between them. CDR3 sequence: CASSLGLSGRSETQYF. For the CDR3, the DNA is TGTGCCAGCAGCTTGGGGTTAAGCGGCCGATCAGAGACCCAGTACTTC.

The chain employs TRBV5-1 and TRBJ2-1; D is perhaps TRBD1 (6 bases). Trimming removed 4 bases from V and 8 bases from J, with 16 bases in between. This CDR3 contains 14 residues. Germline V gene lookup returns CDR1 SGHRS and CDR2 YFSETQ. The CDR3 here is CASSRTGGLDEQFF. The CDR3, as DNA: TGCGCCAGCAGCCGCACTGGGGGCTTGGATGAGCAGTTCTTC.

The chain links TRBV6-4 to TRBJ1-4; D might be TRBD1 (6 bases). Germline V gene data show CDR1 as MRHNA and CDR2 as SNTAGT. The CDR3 has 15 amino acids. Trimming removed 6 bases at V and 2 bases at J, with 13 bases between. The CDR3 is CASRRTGSTNEKLFF. CDR3 bases: TGTGCCAGCAGACGTACAGGGTCTACTAATGAAAAACTGTTTTTT.

V is TRBV5-1 and J is TRBJ2-3; TRBD1 is a possible D gene (5 bases). Germline lookup yields CDR1 SGHRS and CDR2 YFSETQ. Trimming shortened V by 5 bases and J by 2 bases, and 18 bases separated the two germline ends. CDR3 length: 16 residues. As DNA, the CDR3 is TGCGCCAGCAGAGTCCGACAGTTCCAAATCACAGATACGCAGTATTTT. It yields the protein CASRVRQFQITDTQYF.

The rearrangement uses TRBV15 and TRBJ1-1, with TRBD1 as a possible D gene (5 bases). Between the trimmed V and J ends, which lost 5 bases and 1 base, there was a span of 8 bases. Germline V gives CDR1 LNHNV, CDR2 YYDKDF (reference sequence). The CDR3 sequence is 13 residues long. The chain's CDR3 is CATSFDRNTEAFF. The CDR3, as DNA: TGTGCCACCAGCTTCGACAGGAACACTGAAGCTTTCTTT.

The gene calls are TRBV9 and TRBJ1-4; TRBD1 might be the D (6 bases). This CDR3 region has 18 residues. Trimming removed 0 bases at V and 5 bases at J, with 20 bases between. Germline CDR1 SGDLS, CDR2 YYNGEE. The CDR3 loop reads CASSVAIGGPGHNEKLFF. Here the CDR3 DNA reads TGTGCCAGCAGCGTAGCTATCGGGGGCCCCGGTCACAATGAAAAACTGTTTTTT.

This clone appeared a few times. This chain joins TRBV15 and TRBJ1-2; possible D gene TRBD1, 5 bases. V lost 1 base, J lost 13 bases, and 16 bases lay in between. The CDR3 has 13 amino acids. CDR1 is LNHNV, CDR2 YYDKDF, per germline (reference sequence). The CDR3: CATSRARDLGCTF. In DNA form, the CDR3 reads TGTGCCACCAGCAGAGCCCGGGACCTCGGGTGCACCTTC.

The V call is TRBV2, the J call TRBJ2-1; 8 bases align to TRBD2. The CDR3 sequence is 15 residues long. The V and J ends lost 10 bases and 3 bases, in that order; junction bases with no gene match: 11. Per the germline V gene, CDR1 is SNHLY and CDR2 is FYNNEI. Here the CDR3 DNA reads TGTGCCACGACCCGACTAGCGACCCGCTACAATGAGCAGTTCTTC. Residues: CATTRLATRYNEQFF. The whole variable domain, remainder taken from reference TRBV2 and TRBJ2-1, is EPEVTQTPSHQVTQMGQEVILRCVPISNHLYFYWYRQILGQKVEFLVSFYNNEISEKSEIFDDQFSVERPDGSNFTLKIRSTKLEDSAMYFCATTRLATRYNEQFFGPGTRLTVL.